One and the same sample provided the 8 T cell receptor beta chains below, sequenced in a study of blood T cell repertoires in COVID-19. TCRdb's copy holds only in-frame clones and misses some; the assay was immunoSEQ multiplex PCR. This sample has 150,000 to 200,000 clones, with about nine tenths found just once. The source material was peripheral blood. The receptors derive from a woman aged 60-75 years with COVID-19, enrolled during active disease.

The chain couples TRBV11-3 to TRBJ2-1; D possibly corresponds to TRBD1 (5 bases). Germline-derived CDR1 and CDR2 are SGHNT and YENEEA. The CDR3 is 15 amino acids. V shed 3 bases and J shed 4 bases, with 13 bases lying between them. CDR3 loop: CASSFSAGSYNEQFF. CDR3 DNA: TGTGCCAGCAGCTTCTCGGCAGGGTCGTACAATGAGCAGTTCTTC.

This sequence joins TRBV7-2 and TRBJ2-3; D may be TRBD1 (6 bases). The CDR3 totals 18 residues. Germline V CDR1 and CDR2: SGHTA, FQGNSA. The V gene lost 0 bases and the J gene lost 11 bases, with 27 bases spanning the gap. The DNA for the CDR3 is TGTGCCAGCAGCTTAGCTTGGTCTGCGGCGGGCCTCCTAGGGGGGCAGTATTTT. It encodes CASSLAWSAAGLLGGQYF.

This clone has just one count. This same CDR3 is encoded by further DNA sequences in the sample. The chain employs TRBV6-5 and TRBJ1-2; D uncertain. With 5 bases removed from V and 2 bases from J, the gap between germline ends came to 6 bases. Germline V gene sequence: CDR1 MNHEY, CDR2 SVGAGI. The CDR3 spans 12 residues. The DNA of the CDR3 is TGTGCCAGCAGTACGGGAAACTATGGCTACACCTTC. It codes for CASSTGNYGYTF.

The CDR3 nucleotides read TGTGCCAGCAGCCAAGTTACGACAGGGCCCTATGGCTACACCTTC. Its translation: CASSQVTTGPYGYTF. The rearrangement joins TRBV3-1 (or the pseudogene TRBV3-2) to TRBJ1-2; TRBD1 aligns across 7 bases. Trimming cost V 1 base and J 4 bases; bases outside gene matches: 6. In germline, CDR1 is LGHDT, CDR2 YNNKEL (reference sequence). The CDR3 runs to 15 residues.

This clone was observed once. The chain combines TRBV28 with TRBJ1-2; D is possibly TRBD1 (6 bases). Deletions cut 6 bases from V and 5 bases from J, with 19 bases between. Germline CDR1 and CDR2: MDHEN and SYDVKM. The CDR3 is made up of 15 amino acids. For the CDR3, the DNA is TGTGCCAGCAGCCCGCCCTTTGGGACAAGGTATGGCTACACCTTC. This translates into CASSPPFGTRYGYTF.

J is TRBJ1-2 and V is TRBV28, with no clear D. The CDR3 has 15 residues. The V gene's germline CDR1 is MDHEN and CDR2 SYDVKM. Trimming cost V 1 base and J 4 bases, with 13 bases left between them. The CDR3 loop is CASSLFAGEGYGYTF. The CDR3 nucleotides read TGTGCCAGCAGTTTATTTGCCGGGGAGGGCTATGGCTACACCTTC.

V usage is TRBV7-2 and J usage is TRBJ1-1; the D is unclear. V was trimmed by 1 base and J by 12 bases, leaving 21 bases between them. Germline V gene data show CDR1 as SGHTA and CDR2 as FQGNSA. The CDR3 length is 15 residues. The CDR3 sequence is CASSLVVGSFRFSFF. CDR3 coding DNA: TGTGCCAGCAGCTTAGTTGTGGGTTCGTTCAGGTTTTCTTTCTTT.

J is TRBJ2-2 and V is TRBV27, with D unresolved. Between the trimmed V and J ends, which lost 2 bases and 1 base, there was a span of 5 bases. Germline V gene data show CDR1 as MNHEY and CDR2 as SMNVEV (reference sequence). The length of the CDR3 is 14 residues. The chain's CDR3 is CASSLALNTGELFF. DNA for the CDR3: TGTGCCAGCAGTTTAGCGCTGAACACCGGGGAGCTGTTTTTT.